What follows are 27 T cell receptor beta chains derived from one specimen sequenced in a study of T cells after yellow fever vaccination. TCRdb passed the 5' RACE reads through MiXCR, listing each CDR3 protein once. The sample holds some 560,000 distinct CDR3 sequences, roughly a sixth seen once. Specimen: PBMCs, collected less than 6 days after the first yellow fever vaccination. These TCRs come from a man aged 18 to 29 who received the YFV17D yellow fever vaccine.

Note on this clonotype: Mismatch with germline at one junction end may stem from a read error. The chain uses TRBV7-2 and TRBJ2-7, with a possible D match to TRBD1 (6 bases). The germline V gene encodes CDR1 SGHTA and CDR2 FQGNSA. The CDR3 extends over 15 amino acids. In DNA, the CDR3 is TGTGCCAGCAGGCAACCGACAGGCTCCTCCAACGAGCAGTACTTC. Amino acids: CASRQPTGSSNEQYF. Looking up the rest from reference TRBV7-2 and TRBJ2-7 gives the full variable domain: GAGVSQSPSNKVTEKGKDVELRCDPISGHTALYWYRQSLGQGLEFLIYFQGNSAPDKSGLPSDRFSAERTGGSVSTLTIQRTQQEDSAVYLCASRQPTGSSNEQYFGPGTRLTVT.

This clonotype has only a few counts. The chain carries TRBV27 and TRBJ2-3, with D uncertain. V was cut by 5 bases and J by 2 bases, with 20 bases left in between. Germline CDR1 is MNHEY and CDR2 is SMNVEV (reference sequence). The CDR3 has 17 residues. For the CDR3, the DNA is TGTGCCAGCAGTACCCGGTCGCCTTTAATAATCACAGATACGCAGTATTTT. Its protein is CASSTRSPLIITDTQYF.

This clonotype was detected ten times or more. V is TRBV20-1 and J is TRBJ1-5; possibly TRBD1 for D (6 bases). V gave up 1 base and J gave up 14 bases, with 15 bases separating them. The CDR3 covers 12 residues. Germline CDR1 is DFQATT and CDR2 is SNEGSKA (reference sequence). The CDR3 nucleotides are TGCAGTGCTAGAGGGCAGGGGCCCCGAAAGCATTTT. Its protein is CSARGQGPRKHF.

The chain uses TRBV9 and TRBJ1-1; D call uncertain. The CDR3 is 15 residues long. Per germline, CDR1 SGDLS and CDR2 YYNGEE. V dropped 0 bases and J dropped 1 base, with 10 bases sitting between them. CDR3 nucleotide sequence: TGTGCCAGCAGCGTAGGGAGTTATGCGAACACTGAAGCTTTCTTT. Translated: CASSVGSYANTEAFF. Based on the CDR3 plus reference TRBV9 and TRBJ1-1, the full variable domain is DSGVTQTPKHLITATGQRVTLRCSPRSGDLSVYWYQQSLDQGLQFLIQYYNGEERAKGNILERFSAQQFPDLHSELNLSSLELGDSALYFCASSVGSYANTEAFFGQGTRLTVV.

This rearrangement joins TRBV4-3 to TRBJ2-1; D is undetermined. This CDR3 is 15 amino acids long. Trimming removed 0 bases at V and 0 bases at J, with 6 bases between. The germline gives CDR1 LGHNA, CDR2 YSLEER. The CDR3 region is CASSQDYSSYNEQFF. Written as DNA, the CDR3 is TGCGCCAGCAGCCAAGATTACAGCTCCTACAATGAGCAGTTCTTC.

This clonotype was counted only a few times. The chain is built from TRBV9 and TRBJ2-1; D is tentatively TRBD1 or TRBD2 (5 bases each). The CDR3 has 11 residues. V was clipped by 3 bases and J by 8 bases, with 6 bases between them. Germline lookup yields CDR1 SGDLS and CDR2 YYNGEE. The CDR3 nucleotides are TGTGCCAGCAGCGGGGGACATGAGCAGTTCTTC. Residues: CASSGGHEQFF.

The V gene is TRBV4-1, the J gene TRBJ2-7, with 16 bases lining up with TRBD2. Germline assignment: CDR1 MGHRA and CDR2 YSYEKL. Trimming took 4 bases from V and 6 from J; bases not matched to a gene: 6. The CDR3 is 16 residues long. The CDR3 protein is CASSPVGTSGGAEQYV. CDR3 nucleotides: TGCGCCAGCAGCCCGGTCGGGACTAGCGGGGGGGCCGAGCAGTACGTC.

This clonotype was seen only a few times. The chain uses TRBV11-1 and TRBJ2-1; D is ambiguous. CDR1 is SGHAT and CDR2 is FQDESV in the germline V gene (reference sequence). The CDR3 runs to 18 residues. Trimming removed 3 bases from V and 5 bases from J, with 23 bases in between. The CDR3 region is CASSFPAITHPSHNEQFF. The CDR3 coding sequence is TGTGCCAGCAGCTTTCCGGCCATAACACACCCGTCACACAATGAGCAGTTCTTC.

J is TRBJ2-2 and V is TRBV6-5; unclear D gene. Trimming cost V 2 bases and J 0 bases, with 10 bases left between them. The CDR3 contains 16 residues. From germline, CDR1 is MNHEY and CDR2 SVGAGI. CDR3 sequence (DNA): TGTGCCAGCAGTTACGTACATAGTGCGAACACCGGGGAGCTGTTTTTT. Its protein product is CASSYVHSANTGELFF.

The sample holds many counts of this clonotype. The junction shows a germline mismatch at one end, possibly a read error. The rearrangement links TRBV5-4 to TRBJ1-1; no clear D gene. The germline CDR1 and CDR2 sequences are SGHNT and YYREEE (reference sequence). The CDR3 sequence is 12 residues long. CDR3 sequence reads: CASSRGDTEAFF. The CDR3 DNA reads as TGCGCCAGCAGTCGTGGGGACACTGAAGCTTTCTTT.

This clonotype was recorded many times. The chain has TRBV4-1 and TRBJ1-1; no firm D call. V lost 2 bases and J lost 5, with 6 bases in between. The CDR3 sequence is 12 residues long. The germline V gene has CDR1 MGHRA and CDR2 YSYEKL. The DNA for the CDR3 is TGCGCCAGCAGCCAACCGACTACTGAAGCTTTCTTT. Its translation is CASSQPTTEAFF.

This clonotype appeared a few times. V gene TRBV5-1 combines with J gene TRBJ2-7, with 11 bases aligning to TRBD1. The CDR3 runs 18 residues. CDR1 is SGHRS, CDR2 YFSETQ, per germline. Trimming at V came to 0 bases and at J to 2 bases, leaving 10 bases not matched to a gene. The CDR3 region is CASSLVPGTGGLPYEQYF. Here the CDR3 DNA reads TGCGCCAGCAGCTTGGTTCCTGGGACAGGGGGTTTACCCTACGAGCAGTACTTC.

This clonotype was observed a single time. This chain uses TRBV15 with TRBJ2-7; TRBD1 agrees at 9 bases. The CDR3 length is 15 residues. With V trimmed by 5 bases and J by 7 bases, 12 bases remained unmatched. From germline, CDR1 is LNHNV and CDR2 YYDKDF (reference sequence). CDR3 in DNA: TGTGCCACCAGCCCCCGGGACAGGGAGGTGGTTGAGCAGTACTTC. The encoded protein is CATSPRDREVVEQYF.

The rearrangement uses TRBV27 and TRBJ2-1; a weak D match, TRBD2 (5 bases). The CDR3 is 16 residues long. Trimming left V 5 bases short and J 0 bases short, with 14 bases between. Germline assignment: CDR1 MNHEY and CDR2 SMNVEV (reference sequence). In nucleotides, the CDR3 is TGTGCCAGCAGTCCCTCCGCAGCGGCCTCCTACAATGAGCAGTTCTTC. It codes for CASSPSAAASYNEQFF.

The V and J genes are TRBV6-2 or TRBV6-3 and TRBJ1-1, with TRBD1 matching over 8 bases. Per the germline V gene, CDR1 is MNHEY and CDR2 is SVGEGT. This CDR3 has 13 amino acids. V shed 5 bases and J 11 bases; nucleotides not matched to a gene: 10. The chain's CDR3 is CASSRRQGREAFF. The CDR3 nucleotides read TGTGCCAGCAGTCGTCGACAGGGGCGTGAGGCTTTCTTT.

The chain uses TRBV7-2 and TRBJ2-5; 13 nucleotides align to TRBD2. This CDR3 is 19 amino acids long. The trim removed 0 bases at V and 5 bases at J, leaving 12 bases unmatched. CDR1 and CDR2 from the germline V gene are SGHTA and FQGNSA. The CDR3 region has the DNA TGTGCCAGCAGCTTAGCCCCCACTAGCGGGGGGGCGAGGGTGGAGACCCAGTACTTC. Translated, it gives CASSLAPTSGGARVETQYF.

This clonotype was observed a few times. The chain joins TRBV6-6 to TRBJ2-7; no definite D call. Germline loops: CDR1 MNHNY, CDR2 SVGAGI (reference sequence). V was cut by 4 bases and J by 5 bases, with 9 bases left in between. CDR3 length equals 12 residues. The CDR3 DNA follows: TGTGCCAGCAGTTTGGGCCTTAACGAGCAGTACGTC. As protein: CASSLGLNEQYV.

The chain has TRBV5-4 and TRBJ2-3; 9 positions match TRBD2. This CDR3 is 17 amino acids long. Losses at the gene ends were 2 bases for V and 7 bases for J; bases not matched to a gene: 14. The germline gives CDR1 SGHNT, CDR2 YYREEE (reference sequence). Here the CDR3 reads CASSLFIGVSGGHTQYF. DNA for the CDR3: TGTGCCAGCAGCTTATTCATCGGGGTTAGCGGGGGTCATACGCAGTATTTT.

V gene TRBV20-1 combines with J gene TRBJ2-1; TRBD1 is a possible D gene (7 bases). Trimming cost V 3 bases and J 7 bases, with 19 bases left between them. This CDR3 contains 15 residues. Germline values: CDR1 DFQATT, CDR2 SNEGSKA (reference sequence). CDR3 in amino acids: CSAREGQIESNEQFF. In nucleotides, the CDR3 is TGCAGTGCTAGGGAGGGACAGATCGAGTCGAATGAGCAGTTCTTC.

The chain recombines TRBV5-1 with TRBJ2-5; no definite D call. Trimming cost V 0 bases and J 5 bases, with 11 bases left between them. Germline V gene data show CDR1 as SGHRS and CDR2 as YFSETQ. This CDR3 region has 14 residues. The CDR3 loop reads CASSLVPQTETQYF. The CDR3 region has the DNA TGCGCCAGCAGCTTGGTCCCCCAGACGGAGACCCAGTACTTC.

The rearrangement uses TRBV20-1 and TRBJ1-1; D uncertain. CDR3 length: 12 residues. Germline CDR1 is DFQATT and CDR2 is SNEGSKA (reference sequence). Trimming pared 6 bases from V and 0 bases from J, leaving 8 bases between. CDR3 DNA: TGCAGTGCAAGCTGGGTGAACACTGAAGCTTTCTTT. Amino acid sequence: CSASWVNTEAFF.

The chain uses TRBV7-9 and TRBJ1-1; no definite D call. Per the germline V gene, CDR1 is SEHNR and CDR2 is FQNEAQ (reference sequence). The CDR3 consists of 14 residues. V gave up 0 bases and J gave up 10 bases, with 15 bases separating them. This CDR3 is CASSLAGSARTAFF. Written as DNA, the CDR3 is TGTGCCAGCAGCTTAGCGGGGTCGGCCCGGACAGCTTTCTTT.

Here the CDR3 DNA reads TGTGCCAGCAGTGTGGCTAGCGGGGGGTTCTACGAGCAGTACGTC. It translates to CASSVASGGFYEQYV. J is TRBJ2-7 and V is TRBV2; 11 bases map to TRBD2. This CDR3 comprises 15 residues. Trimming at V came to 4 bases and at J to 3 bases, leaving 5 bases not matched to a gene. Germline V CDR1 and CDR2: SNHLY, FYNNEI.

This clonotype has just a few counts. V is TRBV19 and J is TRBJ1-5; weak D call: TRBD1 (5 bases). With 8 bases removed from V and 4 bases from J, the gap between germline ends came to 24 bases. CDR1 LNHDA and CDR2 SQIVND come from the germline V gene (reference sequence). The CDR3 is 17 residues long. The CDR3 sequence is CASGLFGGGDKNQPQHF. Written as DNA, the CDR3 is TGTGCCAGTGGCCTCTTCGGGGGGGGGGATAAGAATCAGCCCCAGCATTTT.

This clonotype appeared a few times. The chain has TRBV7-2 and TRBJ2-7; either TRBD1 or TRBD2 may supply D (5 bases each). The CDR3 extends over 16 amino acids. V was pared by 0 bases and J by 0 bases, with 12 bases between. Germline-derived CDR1 and CDR2 are SGHTA and FQGNSA. CDR3 sequence (DNA): TGTGCCAGCAGCTTAGCTCGGGCAGGGAGCTCCTACGAGCAGTACTTC. Translated: CASSLARAGSSYEQYF.

V gene TRBV9 combines with J gene TRBJ2-2; D remains unclear. This CDR3 has 15 residues. The germline CDR1 and CDR2 sequences are SGDLS and YYNGEE. Between the trimmed V and J ends, which lost 1 base and 4 bases, there was a span of 11 bases. CDR3 DNA sequence: TGTGCCAGCAGCGTAACTCGGGCCTTCACCGGGGAGCTGTTTTTT. It yields the protein CASSVTRAFTGELFF.

This clonotype was found a few times. V is TRBV11-2 and J is TRBJ2-7; 7 positions agree with TRBD1. The V segment lost 4 bases and the J segment 6 bases; nucleotides outside the gene matches: 9. Germline CDR1 is SGHAT and CDR2 is FQNNGV. The CDR3 spans 14 residues. This CDR3 reads CASSSTQGSGEQYV. CDR3 coding DNA: TGTGCCAGCAGCTCGACACAGGGGTCAGGCGAGCAGTACGTC.